One TCR beta chain is described in this entry. Its target is not known. This specimen comes from a study of T cell responses to AZD1222 COVID-19 vaccine. Study-level results: Females made up more of the donors, who were largely white British, and clonal diversity may have come out too low.

Germline lookup yields CDR1 LGHDT and CDR2 YNNKEL (reference sequence). CDR3 length: 18 residues. Trimming stripped 1 base from V and 1 base from J, with 17 bases between. TCRdb's copy holds only in-frame clones and misses some; the assay was immunoSEQ multiplex PCR. The sample includes about 110,000 clones, 87% of them seen just once. The specimen comprised peripheral blood, sampled 28 days after the second AZD1222 dose. The chain links TRBV3-1 (or the pseudogene TRBV3-2) to TRBJ1-5; D is possibly TRBD1 (5 bases). The origin of this receptor is an adult who received the AZD1222 COVID-19 vaccine. The CDR3 sequence is CASSQVIGGERSNQPQHF. As DNA, the CDR3 is TGTGCCAGCAGCCAAGTTATCGGGGGAGAGAGGAGCAATCAGCCCCAGCATTTT.